A single sample gave rise to the 12 T cell receptor beta chains below, sequenced in a study of cytomegalovirus exposure and HLA in healthy donors. In the PCR, 60 Vbeta and 13 Jbeta primers were used. Assay used: immunoSEQ multiplex PCR; TCRdb lists only in-frame clones, some missing. The repertoire holds around 130,000 clones, with roughly 74% as singletons. Sequencing used PBMCs. The receptors here all came from a middle-aged man in good health and CMV-seropositive.

This chain joins TRBV11-3 and TRBJ2-7; D unresolved. CDR3 length equals 14 residues. Per the germline V gene, CDR1 is SGHNT and CDR2 is YENEEA. Trimming pared 1 base from V and 0 bases from J, leaving 7 bases between. CDR3 amino acids: CASSLAPSSYEQYF. CDR3 DNA: TGTGCCAGCAGCTTAGCCCCCAGCTCCTACGAGCAGTACTTC.

DNA for the CDR3: TGTGCCAGCAGCCCTACTAGGGGGGGAAATGAGCAGTTCTTC. Amino acid sequence: CASSPTRGGNEQFF. The V and J genes are TRBV11-2 and TRBJ2-1, with a weak D call TRBD2 (7 bases). The CDR3 sequence is 14 residues long. Germline V gene data show CDR1 as SGHAT and CDR2 as FQNNGV. Trimming took 5 bases from V and 7 from J, leaving 15 bases between them.

This chain uses TRBV5-6 with TRBJ2-3; perhaps TRBD1 as D (6 bases). Germline lookup yields CDR1 SGHDT and CDR2 YYEEEE. The CDR3 spans 13 residues. V was pared by 3 bases and J by 8 bases, with 13 bases between. This CDR3 reads CASSSGTSGTQYF. In DNA, the CDR3 is TGTGCCAGCAGCTCGGGGACATCGGGTACGCAGTATTTT.

This chain uses TRBV2 with TRBJ2-7; 7 bases fit TRBD2. The junction had 9 bases not matched to a gene; V was cut back by 7 bases and J by 0 bases. This CDR3 comprises 15 residues. CDR1 and CDR2 (germline): SNHLY, FYNNEI. The chain's CDR3 is CASTVGGSISYEQYF. The CDR3 nucleotides read TGTGCCAGCACGGTGGGGGGGTCCATCTCCTACGAGCAGTACTTC.

This clone appeared a single time. This sequence joins TRBV2 and TRBJ2-2, with a tentative D call TRBD1 (6 bases). The CDR3 spans 15 residues. Germline loops: CDR1 SNHLY, CDR2 FYNNEI. Trimming took off 2 bases at V and 3 bases at J, with 10 bases between the two ends. As DNA, the CDR3 is TGTGCCAGCAGTGAAAACAGGGCGGACACCGGGGAGCTGTTTTTT. It translates to CASSENRADTGELFF.

CDR3 bases: TGTGCCAGCAGCCGTCCCGGGACAGGGATCGATGAGCAGTTCTTC. Translated: CASSRPGTGIDEQFF. This sequence joins TRBV14 and TRBJ2-1; 9 bases line up with TRBD1. CDR3 length: 15 amino acids. V was pared by 4 bases and J by 8 bases, with 9 bases of the junction left unmatched. Germline V gives CDR1 SGHDN, CDR2 FVKESK.

V and J are TRBV4-1 and TRBJ2-1; 8 bases agree with TRBD1. J lost 12 bases, V lost 3 bases, and 10 bases had no gene match. The CDR3 is made up of 14 amino acids. In germline, CDR1 is MGHRA, CDR2 YSYEKL. For the CDR3, the DNA is TGCGCCAGCAGCCACCCCGGACAGGGTAGAGTGCAGTTCTTC. This translates into CASSHPGQGRVQFF.

J is TRBJ1-1 and V is TRBV2; D ambiguous. V was shortened by 0 bases and J by 1 base, with 15 bases between the two germline ends. CDR3 length: 17 amino acids. In germline, CDR1 is SNHLY, CDR2 FYNNEI. The CDR3 loop is CASSEAPGSGPNTEAFF. The CDR3 region has the DNA TGTGCCAGCAGTGAAGCCCCCGGAAGCGGGCCGAACACTGAAGCTTTCTTT.

The genes are TRBV19 and TRBJ1-5; 9 nucleotides align to TRBD1. This CDR3 has 16 amino acids. The V gene end was trimmed by 3 bases and the J gene end by 3 bases; junction bases not matched to a gene: 6. Germline values: CDR1 LNHDA, CDR2 SQIVND (reference sequence). CDR3 protein: CASSMTGTGTNQPQHF. The CDR3 nucleotides are TGTGCCAGTAGTATGACCGGGACAGGGACCAATCAGCCCCAGCATTTT.

The rearrangement joins TRBV19 to TRBJ1-1; possible D gene TRBD1, 5 bases. The CDR3 sequence is 13 residues long. V was clipped by 3 bases and J by 8 bases, with 13 bases between them. Germline CDR1 is LNHDA and CDR2 is SQIVND (reference sequence). The CDR3 nucleotides read TGTGCCAGTAGTATCGGAGGGGTAGAGGAAGCTTTCTTT. It translates to CASSIGGVEEAFF.

Only a few counts were recorded for this clone. The V gene is TRBV20-1, the J gene TRBJ1-2; D call uncertain. V lost 0 bases, J lost 10 bases, and 9 bases lay in between. CDR3 length: 11 residues. The V gene's germline CDR1 is DFQATT and CDR2 SNEGSKA (reference sequence). The CDR3 DNA is TGCAGTGCTAGAGATCCAGGCTTCTACACCTTC. Translating it yields CSARDPGFYTF.

The chain links TRBV6-1 to TRBJ1-4, with D unresolved. Trimming took 6 bases from V and 6 from J, leaving 14 bases between them. The germline gives CDR1 MNHNS, CDR2 SASEGT. The CDR3 contains 14 residues. CDR3 DNA sequence: TGTGCCAGCAGCCAGAGGAGGAGGGATGAAAAACTGTTTTTT. This codes for CASSQRRRDEKLFF.